This paragraph covers one T cell receptor (beta chain) sequence. This clonotype was counted at least ten times. Qualities for individual bases were not recorded, and no much larger clone is one base off. The treatment or condition label corresponds to: live attenuated yellow fever vaccine strain. A standard Ficoll-Paque protocol was used to isolate PBMCs from peripheral blood. For sorted memory subsets, RNA extraction was done with the RNeasy Micro Kit. This sample is part of a study of T cells after yellow fever vaccination (dated 2019 in TCRdb). For the study in its entirety: Memory subsets (EM, EMRA, CM and Tscm) were sorted on a BD FACS Aria III using CD3, CD45RA, CCR7 and CD95 staining. Libraries from fractions with low cell numbers were prepared with the SMART-Seq v4 Ultra Low Input RNA kit. To track T-cell clones before and after primary and booster YFV17D yellow fever vaccination, bulk TCR alpha and beta repertoires were sequenced longitudinally. Two healthy male donors, one aged 18 to 30 and one aged 30 to 40 years, made up the cohort. Blood was drawn at multiple timepoints before and after primary and secondary immunization, with bulk PBMC replicates and cell subsets isolated. Memory subsets were sorted on days 0, 15 and 45 and at 18 months following primary vaccination, and on days 0, 15 and 45 following the 30-year booster.

The CDR3 starts with the cysteine, ends with the valine, and has 16 residues. Left in the record is the CDR3 DNA by itself, 48 bases read in frame from the first base. V loses 1 base, J loses 2 bases, and the germline ends lie 15 bases apart. From the germline V gene (reference sequence), CDR1 is SEHNR and CDR2 is FQNEAQ. Sequencing was carried out with an Illumina NovaSeq 6000. TCR cDNA was made using 5'RACE template switching, a step that added a universal primer site and unique molecular identifiers. cDNA synthesis was primed from both the TCR alpha and TCR beta constant segments. Libraries were amplified in two PCR steps, with sample barcodes and sequencing adapters added in the second step. Libraries were sequenced on Illumina HiSeq 2500 (2x100 bp) or NovaSeq (2x150 bp). As for the authors' bioinformatics: Demultiplexing of reads and collapsing into UMI consensus sequences were performed with MIGEC, and V(D)J alignment was carried out with MiXCR. Clonotypes responding to the vaccine were identified with edgeR on replicate PBMC samples, with the criteria of FDR below 0.01 and a log2 fold change above 5 up to day 15. Each bulk clonotype received a CD4 or CD8 identity based on whether the sequenced CD4 or CD8 repertoire contained that clonotype at higher abundance. To estimate how each clone was distributed across memory phenotypes, clonotype frequencies in memory subsets were weighted by FACS-sorted cell numbers. TCRdb redid the processing of the public reads, applying fastp at Q25 and MiXCR, and retained in-frame beta chains. Entries are consolidated by CDR3 protein sequence, retaining the most common genes and DNA. None of the V and J calls come from the authors' own analysis; TCRdb made them. For this sample the table gives about 58,000 distinct CDR3 sequences, of which 5% to 6.5% were detected only once. The ten largest clonotypes hold roughly 31% of the sample.

The research as a whole found: Because only a couple of donors were included in the study, the extent to which the findings can be generalized is limited. The secondary T-cell response was weaker than the primary response but faster, peaking on day 5 instead of day 15. On day 0, almost all vaccine-responding clonotypes were below detection in the sorted memory subsets. A small fraction of clonotypes showed up in both the CD4 and CD8 compartments, probably as a result of convergent recombination. Computational filtering was required because FACS-sorted repertoires could contain abundant contaminating clonotypes from the bulk population. Most clones expanded after primary vaccination (96% of CD4 and 88% of CD8) were re-detected after the booster, suggesting that broad memory maintenance occurred.

The sequence was collected from a man younger than 35 who received the YFV17D yellow fever vaccine. Recombination connected TRBV7-9 to TRBJ2-7, with no D gene named confidently. The specimen was PBMCs, either bulk or a sorted T-cell subset (CD4+, CD8+, memory, or dextramer-sorted; not recorded which), collected on the day of the yellow fever booster vaccination. The CDR3 protein: CASSLEFVVNPYEQYV. The DNA sequence reads TGTGCCAGCAGCTTAGAGTTTGTGGTTAACCCCTACGAGCAGTACGTC.